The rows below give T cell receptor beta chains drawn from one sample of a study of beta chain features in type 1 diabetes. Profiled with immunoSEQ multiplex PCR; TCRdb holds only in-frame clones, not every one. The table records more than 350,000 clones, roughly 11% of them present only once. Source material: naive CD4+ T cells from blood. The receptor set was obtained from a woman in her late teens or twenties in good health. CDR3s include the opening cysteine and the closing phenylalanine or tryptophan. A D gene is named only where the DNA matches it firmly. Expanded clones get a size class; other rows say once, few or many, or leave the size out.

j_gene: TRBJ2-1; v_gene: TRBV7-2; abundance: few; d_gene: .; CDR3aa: CASSPISGTSSYNEQFF; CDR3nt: TGTGCCAGCAGCCCTATCTCCGGGACGAGCTCCTACAATGAGCAGTTCTTC
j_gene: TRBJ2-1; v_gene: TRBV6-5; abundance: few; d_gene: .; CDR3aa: CASSYRGTYNEQFF; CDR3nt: TGTGCCAGCAGTTACAGGGGAACCTACAATGAGCAGTTCTTC
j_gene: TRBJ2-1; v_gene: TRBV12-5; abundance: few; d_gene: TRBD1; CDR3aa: CASGLLLWTGGINEQFF; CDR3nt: TGTGCTAGTGGGCTTTTGTTGTGGACAGGGGGCATCAATGAGCAGTTCTTC
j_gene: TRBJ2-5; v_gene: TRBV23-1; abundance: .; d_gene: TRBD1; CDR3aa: CASSQPGTGVDETQYF; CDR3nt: TGCGCCAGCAGTCAACCGGGGACAGGCGTGGATGAGACCCAGTACTTC
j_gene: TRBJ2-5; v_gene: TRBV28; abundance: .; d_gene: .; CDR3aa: CASSLPTLRLTQYF; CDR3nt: TGTGCCAGCAGTCTCCCGACTCTCCGGTTGACCCAGTACTTC
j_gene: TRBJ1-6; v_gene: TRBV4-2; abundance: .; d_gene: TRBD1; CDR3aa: CASSQDGQGVNSPLHF; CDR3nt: TGTGCCAGCAGCCAAGACGGACAGGGGGTCAATTCACCCCTCCACTTT
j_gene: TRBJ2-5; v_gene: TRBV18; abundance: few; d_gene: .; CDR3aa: CASSPPVQETQYF; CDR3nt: TGTGCCAGCTCACCACCGGTCCAAGAGACCCAGTACTTC
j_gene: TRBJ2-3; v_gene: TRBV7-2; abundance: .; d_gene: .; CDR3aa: CASSQGWGSTDTQYF; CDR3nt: TGTGCCAGCAGCCAGGGTTGGGGGAGCACAGATACGCAGTATTTT
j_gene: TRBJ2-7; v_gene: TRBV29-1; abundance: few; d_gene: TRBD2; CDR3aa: CSVGGTSGGSYEQYF; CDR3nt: TGCAGCGTTGGAGGGACTAGCGGAGGATCCTACGAGCAGTACTTC
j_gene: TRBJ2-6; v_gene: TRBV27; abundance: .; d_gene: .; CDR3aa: CASTFPGQNYSGANVLTF; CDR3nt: TGTGCCAGCACATTCCCAGGCCAAAATTACTCTGGGGCCAACGTCCTGACTTTC
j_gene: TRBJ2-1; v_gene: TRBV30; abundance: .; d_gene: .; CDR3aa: CAWSVGDWRGGFF; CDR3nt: TGTGCCTGGAGTGTAGGGGACTGGAGAGGTGGTTTCTTC
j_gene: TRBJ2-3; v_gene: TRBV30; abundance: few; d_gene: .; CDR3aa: CAWNSVVRDTQYF; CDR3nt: TGTGCCTGGAACTCAGTGGTCAGGGATACGCAGTATTTT
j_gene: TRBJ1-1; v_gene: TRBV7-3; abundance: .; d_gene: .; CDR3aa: CASSQTGAEAFF; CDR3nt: TGTGCCAGCAGCCAGACGGGCGCTGAAGCTTTCTTT
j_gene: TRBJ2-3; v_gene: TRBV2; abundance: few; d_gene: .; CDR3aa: CASRRTTDTQYF; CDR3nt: TGTGCCAGCAGACGGACCACAGATACGCAGTATTTT
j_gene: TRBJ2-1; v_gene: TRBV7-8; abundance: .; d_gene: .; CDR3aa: CASSLVARWGGYEQFF; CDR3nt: TGTGCCAGCAGCTTAGTAGCTAGGTGGGGGGGCTATGAGCAGTTCTTC
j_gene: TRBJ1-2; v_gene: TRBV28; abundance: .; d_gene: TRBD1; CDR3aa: CASSLVRGRSGYTF; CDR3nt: TGTGCCAGCAGTCTCGTCAGGGGGCGGTCTGGCTACACCTTC
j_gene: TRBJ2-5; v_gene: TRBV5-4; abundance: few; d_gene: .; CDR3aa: CASNSRRGREETQYF; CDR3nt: TGTGCCAGCAACTCGCGTCGGGGGCGAGAAGAGACCCAGTACTTC
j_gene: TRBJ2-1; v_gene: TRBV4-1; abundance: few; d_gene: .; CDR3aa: CASSPGLHSSYNEQFF; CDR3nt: TGCGCCAGCAGCCCGGGACTTCATAGCTCCTACAATGAGCAGTTCTTC
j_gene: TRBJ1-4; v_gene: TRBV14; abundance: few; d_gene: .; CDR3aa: CASSQLKGTNEKLFF; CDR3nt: TGTGCCAGCAGCCAACTGAAAGGAACTAATGAAAAACTGTTTTTT
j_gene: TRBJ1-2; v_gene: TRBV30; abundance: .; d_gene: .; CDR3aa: CAWSRLNYGYTF; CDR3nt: TGTGCCTGGAGTAGGTTAAACTATGGCTACACCTTC